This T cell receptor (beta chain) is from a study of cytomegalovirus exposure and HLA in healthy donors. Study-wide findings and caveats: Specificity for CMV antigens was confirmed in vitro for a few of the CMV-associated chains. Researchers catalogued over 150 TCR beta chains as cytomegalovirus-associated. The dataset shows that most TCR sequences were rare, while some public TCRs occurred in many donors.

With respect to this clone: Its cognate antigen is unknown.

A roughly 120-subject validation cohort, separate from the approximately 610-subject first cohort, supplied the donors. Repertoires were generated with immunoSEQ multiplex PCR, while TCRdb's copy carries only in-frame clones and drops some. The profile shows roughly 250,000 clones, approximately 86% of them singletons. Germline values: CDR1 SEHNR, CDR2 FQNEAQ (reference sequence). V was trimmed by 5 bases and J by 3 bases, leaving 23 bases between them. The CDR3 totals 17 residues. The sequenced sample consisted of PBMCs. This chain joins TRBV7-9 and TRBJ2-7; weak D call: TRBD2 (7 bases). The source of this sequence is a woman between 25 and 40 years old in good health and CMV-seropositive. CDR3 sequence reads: CASSKVGGGPGDYEQYF. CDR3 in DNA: TGTGCCAGCAGCAAAGTCGGCGGGGGCCCAGGGGACTACGAGCAGTACTTC.